This TCR beta chain was obtained from a study of identical twins. Points from the study as a whole: Zero-insertion results could be subject to partial confounding by invariant MAIT and iNKT cells.

The ends were cut back, 7 bases at V and 7 bases at J, with 19 bases in the middle. This CDR3 spans 14 amino acids. The germline V gene encodes CDR1 SEHNR and CDR2 FQNEAQ (reference sequence). Each CDR3 protein is one row after TCRdb ran MiXCR on the 5' RACE reads. The sample lists about 390,000 distinct CDR3 sequences, approximately 8.8% occurring once. The table lists this clonotype with many counts. Antigen: not known. The chain couples TRBV7-9 to TRBJ2-5, with D maybe TRBD2 (5 bases). This clonotype was obtained from a woman between 50 and 59 years old in good health. Source material: naive T cells sorted from blood. In DNA, the CDR3 is TGTGCCAGCATCGAGGGAGCGGCTTCGGGGACCCAGTACTTC. Its protein is CASIEGAASGTQYF. Full variable domain (remainder filled in from reference TRBV7-9 and TRBJ2-5): DTGVSQNPRHKITKRGQNVTFRCDPISEHNRLYWYRQTLGQGPEFLTYFQNEAQLEKSRLLSDRFSAERPKGSFSTLEIQRTEQGDSAMYLCASIEGAASGTQYFGPGTRLLVL.